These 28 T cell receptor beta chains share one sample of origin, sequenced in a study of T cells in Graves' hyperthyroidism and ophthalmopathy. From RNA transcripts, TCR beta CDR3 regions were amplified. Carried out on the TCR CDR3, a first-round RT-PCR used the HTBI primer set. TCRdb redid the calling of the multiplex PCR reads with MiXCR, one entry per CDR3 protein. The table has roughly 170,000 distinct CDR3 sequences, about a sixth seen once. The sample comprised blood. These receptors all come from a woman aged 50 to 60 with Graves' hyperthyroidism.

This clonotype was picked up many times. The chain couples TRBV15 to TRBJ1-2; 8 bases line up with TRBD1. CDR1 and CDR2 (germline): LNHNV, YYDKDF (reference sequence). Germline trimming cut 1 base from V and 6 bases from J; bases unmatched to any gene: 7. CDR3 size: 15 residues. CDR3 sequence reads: CATSRGTGNSDGYTF. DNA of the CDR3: TGTGCCACCAGCAGAGGGACAGGGAATTCAGATGGCTACACCTTC.

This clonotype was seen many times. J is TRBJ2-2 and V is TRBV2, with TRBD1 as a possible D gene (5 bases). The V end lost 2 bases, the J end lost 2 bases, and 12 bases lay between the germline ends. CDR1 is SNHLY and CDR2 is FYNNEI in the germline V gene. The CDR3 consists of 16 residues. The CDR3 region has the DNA TGTGCCAGCAGTGAATGGGCAGGGTTTAACACCGGGGAGCTGTTTTTT. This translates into CASSEWAGFNTGELFF. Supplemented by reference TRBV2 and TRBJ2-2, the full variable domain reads EPEVTQTPSHQVTQMGQEVILRCVPISNHLYFYWYRQILGQKVEFLVSFYNNEISEKSEIFDDQFSVERPDGSNFTLKIRSTKLEDSAMYFCASSEWAGFNTGELFFGEGSRLTVL.

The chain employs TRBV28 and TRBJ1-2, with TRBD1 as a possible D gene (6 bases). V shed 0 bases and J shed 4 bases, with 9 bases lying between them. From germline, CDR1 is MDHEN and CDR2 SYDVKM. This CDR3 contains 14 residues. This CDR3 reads CASSLWQGIYGYTF. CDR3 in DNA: TGTGCCAGCAGTTTATGGCAGGGGATCTATGGCTACACCTTC.

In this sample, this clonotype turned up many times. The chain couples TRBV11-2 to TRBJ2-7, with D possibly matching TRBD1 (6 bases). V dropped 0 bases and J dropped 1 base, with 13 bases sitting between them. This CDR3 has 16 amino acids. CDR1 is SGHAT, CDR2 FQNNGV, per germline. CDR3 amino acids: CASSLDWVGGSYEQYF. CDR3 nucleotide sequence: TGTGCCAGCAGCTTAGATTGGGTAGGGGGATCCTACGAGCAGTACTTC.

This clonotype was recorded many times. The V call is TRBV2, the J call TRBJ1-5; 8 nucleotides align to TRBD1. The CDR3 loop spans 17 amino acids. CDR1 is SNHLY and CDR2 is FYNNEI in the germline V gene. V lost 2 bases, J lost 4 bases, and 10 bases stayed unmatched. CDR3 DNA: TGTGCCAGCAGTGAACTTGGGTCGGGGGACAGGAATCAGCCCCAGCATTTT. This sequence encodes CASSELGSGDRNQPQHF.

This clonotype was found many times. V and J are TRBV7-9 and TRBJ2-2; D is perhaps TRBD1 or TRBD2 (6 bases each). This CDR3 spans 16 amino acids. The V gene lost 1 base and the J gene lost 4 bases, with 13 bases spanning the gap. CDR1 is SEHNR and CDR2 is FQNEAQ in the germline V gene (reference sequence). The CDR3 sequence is CASSLGTRGGTGELFF. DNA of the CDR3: TGTGCCAGCAGCTTAGGGACCAGGGGAGGCACCGGGGAGCTGTTTTTT. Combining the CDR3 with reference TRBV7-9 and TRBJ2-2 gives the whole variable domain DTGVSQNPRHKITKRGQNVTFRCDPISEHNRLYWYRQTLGQGPEFLTYFQNEAQLEKSRLLSDRFSAERPKGSFSTLEIQRTEQGDSAMYLCASSLGTRGGTGELFFGEGSRLTVL.

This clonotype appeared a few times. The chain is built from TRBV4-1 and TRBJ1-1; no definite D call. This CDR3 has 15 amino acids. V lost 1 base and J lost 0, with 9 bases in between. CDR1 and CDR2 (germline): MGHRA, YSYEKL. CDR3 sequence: CASSQGGFLNTEAFF. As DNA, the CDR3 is TGCGCCAGCAGCCAAGGGGGATTTCTGAACACTGAAGCTTTCTTT.

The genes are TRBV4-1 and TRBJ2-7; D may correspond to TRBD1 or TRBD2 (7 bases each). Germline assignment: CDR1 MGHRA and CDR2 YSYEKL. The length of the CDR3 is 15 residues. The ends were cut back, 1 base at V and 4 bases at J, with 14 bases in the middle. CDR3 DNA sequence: TGCGCCAGCAGCCAAGGGGGAGGGGGCGGTTACGAGCAGTACTTC. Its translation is CASSQGGGGGYEQYF.

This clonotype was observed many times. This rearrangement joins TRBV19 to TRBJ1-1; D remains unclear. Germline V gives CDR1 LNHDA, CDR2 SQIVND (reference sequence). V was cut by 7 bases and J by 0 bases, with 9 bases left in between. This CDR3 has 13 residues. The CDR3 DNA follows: TGTGCCAGTAATGACGGGTTGAACACTGAAGCTTTCTTT. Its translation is CASNDGLNTEAFF. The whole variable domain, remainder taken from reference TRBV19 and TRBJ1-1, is DGGITQSPKYLFRKEGQNVTLSCEQNLNHDAMYWYRQDPGQGLRLIYYSQIVNDFQKGDIAEGYSVSREKKESFPLTVTSAQKNPTAFYLCASNDGLNTEAFFGQGTRLTVV.

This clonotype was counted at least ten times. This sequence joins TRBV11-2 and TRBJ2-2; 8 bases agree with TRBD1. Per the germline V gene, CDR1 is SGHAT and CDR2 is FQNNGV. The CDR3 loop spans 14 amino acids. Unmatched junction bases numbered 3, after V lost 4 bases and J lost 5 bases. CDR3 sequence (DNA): TGTGCCAGCAGCTCATACAGGGGGACCGGGGAGCTGTTTTTT. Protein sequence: CASSSYRGTGELFF.

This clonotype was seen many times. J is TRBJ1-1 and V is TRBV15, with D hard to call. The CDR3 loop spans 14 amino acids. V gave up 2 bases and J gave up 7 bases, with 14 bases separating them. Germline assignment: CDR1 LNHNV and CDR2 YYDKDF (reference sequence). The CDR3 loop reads CATSRSRQVYEAFF. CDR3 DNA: TGTGCCACCAGCAGAAGCCGGCAGGTTTATGAAGCTTTCTTT.

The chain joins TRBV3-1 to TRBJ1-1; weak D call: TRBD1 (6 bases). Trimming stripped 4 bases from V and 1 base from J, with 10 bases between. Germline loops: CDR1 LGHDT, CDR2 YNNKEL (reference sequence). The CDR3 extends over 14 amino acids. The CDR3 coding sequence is TGTGCCAGCAGCCCTCGGGGGCCGAACACTGAAGCTTTCTTT. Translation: CASSPRGPNTEAFF.

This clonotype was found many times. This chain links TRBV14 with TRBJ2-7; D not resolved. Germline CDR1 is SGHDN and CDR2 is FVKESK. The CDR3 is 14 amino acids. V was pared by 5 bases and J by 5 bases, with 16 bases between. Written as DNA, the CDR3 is TGTGCCAGCAGCTTACCCCGGGCCGCGGACGAGCAGTACTTC. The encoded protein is CASSLPRAADEQYF.

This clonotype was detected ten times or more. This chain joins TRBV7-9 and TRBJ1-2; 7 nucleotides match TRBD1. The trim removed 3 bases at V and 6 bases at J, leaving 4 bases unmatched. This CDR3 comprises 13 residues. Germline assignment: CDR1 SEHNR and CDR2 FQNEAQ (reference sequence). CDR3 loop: CASSFRGGDGYTF. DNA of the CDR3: TGTGCCAGCAGCTTCAGGGGGGGAGATGGCTACACCTTC.

The CDR3 sequence is CASSLGADPPLHF. Written as DNA, the CDR3 is TGCGCCAGCAGCCTAGGGGCAGATCCACCCCTCCACTTT. The chain couples TRBV5-1 to TRBJ1-6; the D gene is possibly TRBD1 (5 bases). The CDR3 is 13 residues long. Trimming took 4 bases from V and 11 from J, leaving 13 bases between them. Germline V gene data show CDR1 as SGHRS and CDR2 as YFSETQ.

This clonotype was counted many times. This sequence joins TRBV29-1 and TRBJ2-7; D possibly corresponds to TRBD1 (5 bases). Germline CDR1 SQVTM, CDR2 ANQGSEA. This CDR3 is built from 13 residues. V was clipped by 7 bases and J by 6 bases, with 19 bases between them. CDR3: CSAMDNAVFEQYF. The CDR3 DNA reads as TGCAGCGCAATGGACAATGCCGTGTTCGAGCAGTACTTC.

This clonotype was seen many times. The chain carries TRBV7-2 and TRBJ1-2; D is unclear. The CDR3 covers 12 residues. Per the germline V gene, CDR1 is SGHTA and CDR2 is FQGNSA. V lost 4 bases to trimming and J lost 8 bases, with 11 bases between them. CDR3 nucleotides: TGTGCCAGCAGCTCGCGGCGAGAGGGCTACACCTTC. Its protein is CASSSRREGYTF. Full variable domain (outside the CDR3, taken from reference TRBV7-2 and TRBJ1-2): GAGVSQSPSNKVTEKGKDVELRCDPISGHTALYWYRQSLGQGLEFLIYFQGNSAPDKSGLPSDRFSAERTGGSVSTLTIQRTQQEDSAVYLCASSSRREGYTFGSGTRLTVV.

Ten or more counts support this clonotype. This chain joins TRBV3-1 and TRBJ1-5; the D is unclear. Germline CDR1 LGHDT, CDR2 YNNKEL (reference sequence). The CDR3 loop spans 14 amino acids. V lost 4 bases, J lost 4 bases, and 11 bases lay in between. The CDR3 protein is CASSRRHLNQPQHF. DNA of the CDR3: TGTGCCAGCAGCCGGAGACATCTGAATCAGCCCCAGCATTTT.

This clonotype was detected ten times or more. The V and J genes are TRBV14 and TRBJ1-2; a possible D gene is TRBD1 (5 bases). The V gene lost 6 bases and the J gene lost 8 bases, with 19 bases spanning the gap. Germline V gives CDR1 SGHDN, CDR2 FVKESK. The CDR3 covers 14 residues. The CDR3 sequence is CASRPSGEGKGYTF. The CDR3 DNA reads TGTGCCAGCAGACCCTCGGGGGAGGGGAAGGGCTACACCTTC.

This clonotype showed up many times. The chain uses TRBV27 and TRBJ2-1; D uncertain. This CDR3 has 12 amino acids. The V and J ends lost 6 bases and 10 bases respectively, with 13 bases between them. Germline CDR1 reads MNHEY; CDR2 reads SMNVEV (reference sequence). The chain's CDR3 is CASRNQAWEQFF. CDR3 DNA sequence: TGTGCCAGCAGGAATCAGGCGTGGGAGCAGTTCTTC.

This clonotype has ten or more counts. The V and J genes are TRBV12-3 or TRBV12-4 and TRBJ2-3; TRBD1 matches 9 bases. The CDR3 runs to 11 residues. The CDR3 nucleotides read TGTGGGGGACAGGGAACAGATACGCAGTATTTT. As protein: CGGQGTDTQYF.

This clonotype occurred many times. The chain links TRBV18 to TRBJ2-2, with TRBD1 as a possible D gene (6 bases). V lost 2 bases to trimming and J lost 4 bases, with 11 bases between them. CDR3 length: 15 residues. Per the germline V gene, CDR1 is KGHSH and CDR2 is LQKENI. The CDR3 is CASSPRTVLTGELFF. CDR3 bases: TGTGCCAGCTCACCAAGGACAGTCCTCACCGGGGAGCTGTTTTTT.

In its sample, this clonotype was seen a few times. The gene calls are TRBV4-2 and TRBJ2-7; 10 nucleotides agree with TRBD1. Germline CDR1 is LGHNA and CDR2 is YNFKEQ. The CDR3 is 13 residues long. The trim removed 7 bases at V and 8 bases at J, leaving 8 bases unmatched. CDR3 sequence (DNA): TGTGCCAGCACCCCGGGACAGGGGCGGCAGCAGTACTTC. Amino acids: CASTPGQGRQQYF.

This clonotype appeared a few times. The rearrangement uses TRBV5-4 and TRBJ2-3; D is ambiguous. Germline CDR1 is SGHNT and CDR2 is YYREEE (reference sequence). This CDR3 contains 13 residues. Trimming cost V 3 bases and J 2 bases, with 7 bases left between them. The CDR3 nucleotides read TGTGCCAGCAGCTCTCAGTTCACAGATACGCAGTATTTT. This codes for CASSSQFTDTQYF.

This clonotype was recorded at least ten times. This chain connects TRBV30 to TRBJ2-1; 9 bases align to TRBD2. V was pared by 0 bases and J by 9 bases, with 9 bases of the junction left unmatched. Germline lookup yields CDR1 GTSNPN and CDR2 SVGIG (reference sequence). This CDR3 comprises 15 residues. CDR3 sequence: CAWSVLGLATGEQFF. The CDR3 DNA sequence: TGTGCCTGGAGTGTACTAGGACTAGCGACCGGTGAGCAGTTCTTC.

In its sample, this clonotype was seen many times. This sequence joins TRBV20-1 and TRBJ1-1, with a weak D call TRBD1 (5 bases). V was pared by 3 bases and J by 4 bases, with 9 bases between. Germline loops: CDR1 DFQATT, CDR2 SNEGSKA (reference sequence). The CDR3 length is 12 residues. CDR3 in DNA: TGCAGTGCTAGTCCGGGGACCACTGAAGCTTTCTTT. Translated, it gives CSASPGTTEAFF.

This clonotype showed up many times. The CDR3 coding sequence is TGTGCCACCAGTGATCCCGGACAGTACAATGAGCAGTTCTTC. This codes for CATSDPGQYNEQFF. The chain carries TRBV24-1 and TRBJ2-1, with D perhaps TRBD1 (6 bases). Germline-derived CDR1 and CDR2 are KGHDR and SFDVKD. The ends were cut back, 3 bases at V and 4 bases at J, with 9 bases in the middle. The CDR3 spans 14 residues.

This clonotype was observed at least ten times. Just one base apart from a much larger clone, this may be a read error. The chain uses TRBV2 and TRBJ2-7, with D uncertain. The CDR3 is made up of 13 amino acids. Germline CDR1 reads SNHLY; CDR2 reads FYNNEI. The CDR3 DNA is TGTGCCGGCAGTGATAACACGGACTACGAGCAGTACTTC. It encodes CAGSDNTDYEQYF.